This TCR beta chain was found in a study of a mutant IDH1 vaccine in newly diagnosed glioma. Study details: Patients began vaccination 4-6 weeks after radiotherapy alone, or with temozolomide cycles. The treated group averaged around 40 years old and was roughly 62% male, roughly 40% female. Patients got radiotherapy, temozolomide, or both beforehand, and most got both.

In the case of this clone: Antigen: not known.

Profiling relied on immunoSEQ multiplex PCR, and the TCRdb table lists in-frame clones only, not all of them. The sample gives tens of thousands of clones, just under 80% of which show up once; approximately 25% is in the top ten. Overall study findings and caveats: Pseudoprogression appears to have had no connection to changes in top peripheral T cell clonotypes.

Time point here: week 11, during vaccination. Each vaccine dose was 300 ug of mutant IDH1 20-mer peptide, with topical imiquimod. The V end lost 6 bases, the J end lost 3 bases, and 15 bases lay between the germline ends. The CDR3 is 15 residues long. Looked up from germline, CDR1 is MNHNY and CDR2 is SVGAGI (reference sequence). The sequenced sample was PBMCs, obtained from a glioma patient whose treatment included an IDH1 peptide vaccine. This chain uses TRBV6-6 with TRBJ1-3; D gene unclear. The TCR was taken from a man aged 25-40 years with glioma. The CDR3 protein is CASSRTDDNGNTIYF. CDR3 DNA: TGTGCCAGCAGCCGGACCGACGACAATGGAAACACCATATATTTT.